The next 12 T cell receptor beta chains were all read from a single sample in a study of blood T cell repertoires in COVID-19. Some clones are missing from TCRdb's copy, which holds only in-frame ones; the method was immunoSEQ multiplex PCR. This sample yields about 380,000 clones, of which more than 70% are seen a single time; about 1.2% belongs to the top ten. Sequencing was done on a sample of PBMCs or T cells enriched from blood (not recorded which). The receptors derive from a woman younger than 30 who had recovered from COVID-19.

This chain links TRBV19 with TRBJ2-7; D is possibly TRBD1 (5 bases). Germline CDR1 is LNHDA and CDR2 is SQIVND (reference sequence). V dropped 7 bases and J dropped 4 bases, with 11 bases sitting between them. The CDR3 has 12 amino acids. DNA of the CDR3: TGTGCCAGTAATGGCAGGGATTACGAGCAGTACTTC. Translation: CASNGRDYEQYF.

This CDR3 reads CASSLGGGRSYTF. As DNA, the CDR3 is TGTGCCAGCAGCTTAGGAGGGGGCCGGAGCTACACCTTC. V gene TRBV11-3 combines with J gene TRBJ1-2; 7 nucleotides align to TRBD1. The ends lost 1 base at V and 9 bases at J; junction bases unmatched: 5. Germline assignment: CDR1 SGHNT and CDR2 YENEEA. The length of the CDR3 is 13 residues.

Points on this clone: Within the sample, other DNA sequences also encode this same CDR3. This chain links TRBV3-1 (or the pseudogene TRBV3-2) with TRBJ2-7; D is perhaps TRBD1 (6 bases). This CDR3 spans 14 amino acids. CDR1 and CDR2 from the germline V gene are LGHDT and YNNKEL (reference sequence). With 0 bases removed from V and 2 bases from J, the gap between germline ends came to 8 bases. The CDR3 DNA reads TGTGCCAGCAGCCAAGATTCAGGGGCCTACGAGCAGTACTTC. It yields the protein CASSQDSGAYEQYF.

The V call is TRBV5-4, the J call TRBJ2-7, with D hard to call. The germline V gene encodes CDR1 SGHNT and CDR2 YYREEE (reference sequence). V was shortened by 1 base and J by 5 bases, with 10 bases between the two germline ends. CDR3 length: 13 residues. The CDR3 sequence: CASSLSRLHEQYF. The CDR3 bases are TGTGCCAGCAGCTTGAGCCGCCTCCACGAGCAGTACTTC.

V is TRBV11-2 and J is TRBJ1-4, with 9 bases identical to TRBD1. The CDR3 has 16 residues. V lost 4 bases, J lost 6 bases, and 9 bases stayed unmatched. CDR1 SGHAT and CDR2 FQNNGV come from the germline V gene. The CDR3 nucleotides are TGTGCCAGCAGCTCATGGTGGAGGACAGGGGATGAAAAACTGTTTTTT. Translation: CASSSWWRTGDEKLFF. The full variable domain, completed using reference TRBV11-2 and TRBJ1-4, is EAGVAQSPRYKIIEKRQSVAFWCNPISGHATLYWYQQILGQGPKLLIQFQNNGVVDDSQLPKDRFSAERLKGVDSTLKIQPAKLEDSAVYLCASSSWWRTGDEKLFFGSGTQLSVL.

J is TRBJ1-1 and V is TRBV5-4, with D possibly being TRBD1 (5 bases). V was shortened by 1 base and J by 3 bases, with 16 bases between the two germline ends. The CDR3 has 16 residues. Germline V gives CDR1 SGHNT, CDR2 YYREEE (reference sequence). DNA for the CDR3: TGTGCCAGCAGCTTGAGCTGCTCCGGACACTACACTGAAGCTTTCTTT. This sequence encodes CASSLSCSGHYTEAFF.

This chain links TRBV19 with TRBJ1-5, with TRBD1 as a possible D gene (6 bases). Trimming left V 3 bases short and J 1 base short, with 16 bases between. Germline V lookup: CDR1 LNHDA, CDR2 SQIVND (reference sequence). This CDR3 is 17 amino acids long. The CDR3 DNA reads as TGTGCCAGTAGTATGGGGGGGGCGGAATGGAGCAATCAGCCCCAGCATTTT. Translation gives CASSMGGAEWSNQPQHF.

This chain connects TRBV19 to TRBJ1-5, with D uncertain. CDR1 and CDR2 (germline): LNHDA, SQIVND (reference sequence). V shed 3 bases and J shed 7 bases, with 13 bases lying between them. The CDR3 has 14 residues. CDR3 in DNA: TGTGCCAGTAGTATCACCGGGGTAGGACAGCCCCAGCATTTT. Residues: CASSITGVGQPQHF. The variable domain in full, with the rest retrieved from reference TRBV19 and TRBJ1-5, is DGGITQSPKYLFRKEGQNVTLSCEQNLNHDAMYWYRQDPGQGLRLIYYSQIVNDFQKGDIAEGYSVSREKKESFPLTVTSAQKNPTAFYLCASSITGVGQPQHFGDGTRLSIL.

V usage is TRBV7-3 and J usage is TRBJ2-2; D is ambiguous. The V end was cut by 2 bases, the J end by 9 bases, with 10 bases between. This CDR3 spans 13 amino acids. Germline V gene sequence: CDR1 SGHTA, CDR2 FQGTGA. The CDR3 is CASSLEWARELFF. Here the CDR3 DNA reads TGTGCCAGCAGCTTAGAATGGGCCCGGGAGCTGTTTTTT.

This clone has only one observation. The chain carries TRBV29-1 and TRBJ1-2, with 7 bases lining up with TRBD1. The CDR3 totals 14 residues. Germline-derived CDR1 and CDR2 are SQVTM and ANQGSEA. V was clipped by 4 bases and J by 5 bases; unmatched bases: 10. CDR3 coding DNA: TGCAGCGTTGGGTCTTACAGGGGACAGTATGGCTACACCTTC. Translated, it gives CSVGSYRGQYGYTF.

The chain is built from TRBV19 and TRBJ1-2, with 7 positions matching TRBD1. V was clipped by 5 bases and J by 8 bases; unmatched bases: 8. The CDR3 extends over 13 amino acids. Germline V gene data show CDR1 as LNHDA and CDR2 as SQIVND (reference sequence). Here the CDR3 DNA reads TGTGCCAGTAGTCCCGCCCGGGACAGCGGCTACACCTTC. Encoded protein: CASSPARDSGYTF.

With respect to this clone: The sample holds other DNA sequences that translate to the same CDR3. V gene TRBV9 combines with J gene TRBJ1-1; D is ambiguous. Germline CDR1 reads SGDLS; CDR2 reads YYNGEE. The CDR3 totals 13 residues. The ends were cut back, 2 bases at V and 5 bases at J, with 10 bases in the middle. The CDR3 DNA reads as TGTGCCAGCAGCGTTGGAGGCGCGACTGAAGCTTTCTTT. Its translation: CASSVGGATEAFF.